The clone carrying this TCR beta chain was recorded many times. Patients aged 18 to 65 had newly diagnosed hyperthyroidism of under 2 months' duration. The TCR beta CDR3 regions underwent amplification using RNA transcripts as the source. First-round RT-PCR of the TCR CDR3 relied on the HTBI primer set. TCRdb called the multiplex PCR reads again in MiXCR, with one record for every CDR3 protein. The table records a few hundred thousand distinct CDR3 sequences, approximately 20% of them present only once. CDR1 is MDHEN and CDR2 is SYDVKM in the germline V gene. The CDR3 length is 14 residues. Trimming took 6 bases from V and 0 from J, leaving 11 bases between them. The data were taken from a study of T cells in Graves' hyperthyroidism and ophthalmopathy.

The sample was blood. The clonotype comes from a man aged 35-49 years with Graves' hyperthyroidism. This chain uses TRBV28 with TRBJ1-1; a weak D match, TRBD1 (6 bases). The CDR3 loop is CASRQGTMNTEAFF. CDR3 coding DNA: TGTGCCAGCAGGCAGGGGACAATGAACACTGAAGCTTTCTTT.